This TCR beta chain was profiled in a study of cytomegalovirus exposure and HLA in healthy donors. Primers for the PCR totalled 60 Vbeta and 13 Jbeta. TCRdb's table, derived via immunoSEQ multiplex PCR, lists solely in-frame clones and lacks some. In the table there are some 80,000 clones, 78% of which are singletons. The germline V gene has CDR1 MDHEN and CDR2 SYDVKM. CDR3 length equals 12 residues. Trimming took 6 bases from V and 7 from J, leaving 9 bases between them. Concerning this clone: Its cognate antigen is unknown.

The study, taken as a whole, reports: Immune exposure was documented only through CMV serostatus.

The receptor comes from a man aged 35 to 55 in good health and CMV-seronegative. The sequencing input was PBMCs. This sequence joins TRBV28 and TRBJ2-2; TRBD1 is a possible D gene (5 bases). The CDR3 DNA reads TGTGCCAGCAGGGGGCAAGTCGGGGAGCTGTTTTTT. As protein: CASRGQVGELFF.